These T cell receptor beta chains were read from a single sample in a study of shared clonotypes between healthy human individuals. Sequencing used immunoSEQ multiplex PCR; TCRdb keeps in-frame clones, though not all of them. The profile shows about 640,000 clones, approximately 79% of them singletons. Sequencing was done on a sample of memory CD4+ T cells sorted from blood. These receptors all stem from a woman in her twenties or thirties in good health. Each CDR3 is given with its conserved first and last residue. A D gene is named only where the DNA matches it firmly. The size entry is marked missing in some rows and otherwise reads once, few, many or a size class.

clone_size	d_call	v_call	j_call	cdr3_aa	cdr3_nt
-	-	TRBV28	TRBJ2-2	CASSTSPRELFF	TGTGCCAGCAGTACCTCACCGAGGGAGCTGTTTTTT
-	-	TRBV25-1	TRBJ2-1	CASSDLAGLYNEQFF	TGTGCCAGCAGTGACCTGGCAGGACTCTACAATGAGCAGTTCTTC
once	-	TRBV6-5	TRBJ1-2	CASSFPQKDYGYTF	TGTGCCAGCAGTTTCCCACAAAAAGACTATGGCTACACCTTC
-	-	TRBV9	TRBJ2-3	CASSVGGADTQYF	TGTGCCAGCAGCGTAGGAGGGGCAGATACGCAGTATTTT
-	-	TRBV5-1	TRBJ2-7	CASSLEWGLYEQYF	TGCGCCAGCAGCTTGGAATGGGGTCTCTACGAGCAGTACTTC
-	-	TRBV25-1	TRBJ1-6	CASRGQHNSPLHF	TGTGCCAGCAGGGGACAACATAATTCACCCCTCCACTTT
-	TRBD1	TRBV6-6	TRBJ1-5	CASSTGQGNQPQHF	TGTGCCAGCAGTACGGGACAGGGAAATCAGCCCCAGCATTTT
-	-	TRBV5-1	TRBJ2-5	CASSLAGTSQETQYF	TGCGCCAGCAGCTTGGCCGGGACAAGCCAAGAGACCCAGTACTTC
-	TRBD2	TRBV4-1	TRBJ2-1	CASSQDPSGGNYNEQFF	TGCGCCAGCAGCCAAGATCCGAGCGGGGGAAATTACAATGAGCAGTTCTTC
-	-	TRBV19	TRBJ1-5	CASSARGNQPQHF	TGTGCCAGTAGTGCGAGGGGAAATCAGCCCCAGCATTTT
-	TRBD2	TRBV5-1	TRBJ2-7	CASSLRREAYEQYF	TGCGCCAGCAGCTTAAGGCGGGAGGCCTACGAGCAGTACTTC
many	TRBD2	TRBV7-2	TRBJ2-7	CASNRGLGRQYF	TGTGCCAGCAACCGCGGACTAGGGCGACAGTACTTC
-	TRBD2	TRBV11-2	TRBJ2-5	CASSPNLGGLAGGETQYF	TGTGCCAGCAGCCCCAACCTGGGCGGACTAGCGGGAGGAGAGACCCAGTACTTC
-	-	TRBV11-2	TRBJ1-1	CASSRDGRSNTEAFF	TGTGCCAGCAGCAGAGATGGGAGATCGAACACTGAAGCTTTCTTT
-	-	TRBV6-6	TRBJ1-1	CASSPTSNTEAFF	TGTGCCAGCAGCCCAACTTCGAACACTGAAGCTTTCTTT
-	-	TRBV18	TRBJ1-1	CASSALDHLNTEAFF	TGTGCCAGCTCAGCGCTGGACCATCTAAACACTGAAGCTTTCTTT
-	-	TRBV7-6	TRBJ2-3	CASSLGTDTQYF	TGTGCCAGCAGCTTGGGAACCGATACGCAGTATTTT
-	TRBD1	TRBV5-6	TRBJ2-5	CASSVGQGQLETQYF	TGTGCCAGCAGCGTCGGACAGGGTCAATTAGAGACCCAGTACTTC
-	-	TRBV28	TRBJ1-3	CASSPTEGAGNTIYF	TGTGCCAGCAGCCCTACGGAGGGGGCTGGAAACACCATATATTTT
-	-	TRBV28	TRBJ1-2	CASTAQGVRGYTF	TGTGCCAGCACTGCACAGGGAGTCCGTGGCTACACCTTC
-	-	TRBV5-1	TRBJ2-7	CASSLAIASYEQYF	TGCGCCAGCAGCTTGGCCATAGCCTCCTACGAGCAGTACTTC
-	-	TRBV11-2	TRBJ1-1	CASSRGDGSTEAFF	TGTGCCAGCAGCCGAGGGGACGGGAGCACTGAAGCTTTCTTT
-	TRBD2	TRBV4-1	TRBJ2-1	CASSQLGLGYNEQFF	TGCGCCAGCAGCCAACTGGGACTAGGCTACAATGAGCAGTTCTTC
-	-	TRBV30	TRBJ2-7	CAWSVPGQTLQGSPYEQYF	TGTGCCTGGAGTGTACCGGGACAAACGTTACAAGGGTCTCCCTACGAGCAGTACTTC
-	-	TRBV4-1	TRBJ1-3	CASSPYDRTGGTIYF	TGCGCCAGCAGCCCCTATGACAGGACGGGAGGCACCATATATTTT
-	TRBD2	TRBV18	TRBJ2-1	CASSPLSGSSYNEQFF	TGTGCCAGCTCACCGCTGAGCGGGAGCTCCTACAATGAGCAGTTCTTC
-	-	TRBV6-6	TRBJ2-7	CASSSTGLRYEQYF	TGTGCCAGCAGTTCCACCGGGCTCCGCTACGAGCAGTACTTC
once	TRBD2	TRBV30	TRBJ2-7	CAWSVAGVKWYEQYF	TGTGCCTGGAGCGTAGCGGGAGTGAAATGGTACGAGCAGTACTTC
-	TRBD2	TRBV29-1	TRBJ2-7	CSVDLGTSGDYEQYF	TGCAGCGTTGACCTGGGGACTAGCGGGGACTACGAGCAGTACTTC
-	-	TRBV20-1	TRBJ2-7	CSARGPGQYF	TGCAGTGCCAGAGGTCCAGGGCAGTACTTC
few	TRBD1	TRBV5-1	TRBJ1-1	CASSLSGTGGTEAFF	TGCGCCAGCAGCTTGTCAGGGACAGGGGGCACTGAAGCTTTCTTT
-	-	TRBV11-3	TRBJ2-7	CASSSFRERGTYEQYF	TGTGCCAGCAGCTCATTCCGGGAGAGGGGTACCTACGAGCAGTACTTC
-	-	TRBV28	TRBJ1-5	CASSVTGTNQPQHF	TGTGCCAGCAGTGTTACAGGTACCAATCAGCCCCAGCATTTT
-	-	TRBV4-1	TRBJ2-7	CASSQALGSREQYF	TGCGCCAGCAGCCAAGCCCTGGGGTCGAGGGAGCAGTACTTC
many	-	TRBV2	TRBJ2-7	CASERVNSYEQYF	TGTGCCAGCGAGCGGGTGAACTCCTACGAGCAGTACTTC
-	TRBD1	TRBV18	TRBJ1-4	CASSPGQGVSGDEKLFF	TGTGCCAGCTCACCAGGACAGGGCGTGTCGGGGGATGAAAAACTGTTTTTT
-	TRBD2	TRBV5-1	TRBJ2-3	CASSLATSGIPDTQYF	TGCGCCAGCAGCTTGGCCACTAGCGGGATACCCGATACGCAGTATTTT
-	-	TRBV25-1	TRBJ2-6	CASSPQISGANVLTF	TGTGCCAGCAGTCCTCAAATCTCTGGGGCCAACGTCCTGACTTTC
few	-	TRBV10-1	TRBJ2-3	CASRGNGGNTDTQYF	TGCGCCAGCAGGGGCAATGGCGGGAACACAGATACGCAGTATTTT
-	TRBD1	TRBV6-6	TRBJ1-5	CASSRDRGQSNQPQHF	TGTGCCAGCAGCCGGGACAGGGGGCAGAGCAATCAGCCCCAGCATTTT